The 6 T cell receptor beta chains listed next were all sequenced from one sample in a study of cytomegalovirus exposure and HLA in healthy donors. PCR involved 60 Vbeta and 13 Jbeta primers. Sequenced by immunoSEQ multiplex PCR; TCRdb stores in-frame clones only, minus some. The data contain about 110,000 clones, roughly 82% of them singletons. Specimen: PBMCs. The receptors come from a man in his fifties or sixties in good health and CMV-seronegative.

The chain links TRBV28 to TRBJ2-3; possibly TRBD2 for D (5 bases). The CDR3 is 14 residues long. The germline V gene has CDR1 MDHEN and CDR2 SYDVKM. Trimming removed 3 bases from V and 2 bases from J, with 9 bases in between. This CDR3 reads CASSFKRYTDTQYF. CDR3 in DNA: TGTGCCAGCAGTTTCAAGCGGTACACAGATACGCAGTATTTT.

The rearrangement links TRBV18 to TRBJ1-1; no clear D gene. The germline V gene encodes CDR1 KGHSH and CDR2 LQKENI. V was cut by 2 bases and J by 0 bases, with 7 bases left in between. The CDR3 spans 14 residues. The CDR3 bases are TGTGCCAGCTCACCAAACAGTATGAACACTGAAGCTTTCTTT. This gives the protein CASSPNSMNTEAFF.

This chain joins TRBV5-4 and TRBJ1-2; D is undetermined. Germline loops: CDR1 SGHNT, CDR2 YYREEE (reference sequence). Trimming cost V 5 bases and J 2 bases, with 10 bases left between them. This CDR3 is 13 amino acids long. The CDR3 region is CASSNPPNYGYTF. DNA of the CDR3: TGTGCCAGCAGTAATCCTCCGAACTATGGCTACACCTTC.

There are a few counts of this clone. CDR3 coding DNA: TGTGCCACCAGCAGGGGACAGGCGGCTTTTAGGGATGCTTTCTTT. The encoded protein is CATSRGQAAFRDAFF. The rearrangement links TRBV15 to TRBJ1-1, with 8 bases lining up with TRBD1. The germline V gene encodes CDR1 LNHNV and CDR2 YYDKDF (reference sequence). The CDR3 sequence is 15 residues long. The junction had 14 bases not matched to a gene; V was cut back by 3 bases and J by 11 bases.

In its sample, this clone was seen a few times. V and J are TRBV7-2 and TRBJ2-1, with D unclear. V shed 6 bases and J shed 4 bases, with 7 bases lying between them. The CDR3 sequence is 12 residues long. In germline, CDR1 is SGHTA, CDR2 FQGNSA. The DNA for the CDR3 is TGTGCCAGCAGTCACGGTTACAATGAGCAGTTCTTC. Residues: CASSHGYNEQFF.

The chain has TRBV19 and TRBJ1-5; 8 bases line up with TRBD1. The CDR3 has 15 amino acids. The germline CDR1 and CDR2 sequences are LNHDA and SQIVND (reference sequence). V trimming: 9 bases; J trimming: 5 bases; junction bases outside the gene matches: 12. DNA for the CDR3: TGTGCCAGCGGTGGTACAGGGGGGTCCCATCAGCCCCAGCATTTT. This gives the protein CASGGTGGSHQPQHF.